This T cell receptor beta chain was obtained from a study of CD8 T cells in ankylosing spondylitis. Many counts were recorded for this clonotype. Its antigen is still unknown. From germline, CDR1 is SQVTM and CDR2 ANQGSEA. The CDR3 has 14 residues. Trimming cost V 1 base and J 2 bases, with 11 bases left between them. Library preparation for TCR beta used quantitative 5'-RACE with molecular barcodes. TCRdb processed the 5' RACE reads anew with MiXCR; each CDR3 protein has one entry. The sample records around 250,000 distinct CDR3 sequences, about 10% being singletons. General study results and limits: Made up of several highly homologous variants, a TCR beta motif appeared characteristic of ankylosing spondylitis blood. Researchers reportedly found disease-linked clones significantly enriched in matched ankylosing spondylitis synovial fluid. Those disease-linked clones were CD8+; they were also relatively rare in peripheral blood.

The sequenced sample consisted of blood, either unsorted or a sorted T cell fraction (not recorded which). The chain carries TRBV29-1 and TRBJ2-5; no clear D gene. The source is a male donor with ankylosing spondylitis or in good health (not recorded which). CDR3 sequence: CSVEVGGRQETQYF. As DNA, the CDR3 is TGCAGCGTTGAAGTCGGCGGTAGACAAGAGACCCAGTACTTC.